This TCR beta chain was sequenced in a study of regulatory T cells in long-lasting Graves disease. Study conclusions and caveats: Newly diagnosed Graves' patients exceeded persistent ones in TCR diversity. The study found TRBV28, TRBJ1-2 and TRBJ2-5 favored in persistent disease.

This CDR3 comprises 19 residues. Germline CDR1 reads MNHEY; CDR2 reads SVGEGT. Losses at the gene ends were 10 bases for V and 8 bases for J; bases not matched to a gene: 26. As for time point: newly diagnosed GD, antithyroid drugs for less than 3 months. With RNA extracted from PBMCs as input, the TCR library was made. Through Arm-PCR of CDR3 regions and iRepertoire HTBI primers, TCR beta libraries were built. In the original analysis: From all samples, identification returned 14 TRBJ and 60 or so TRBV segments. TCRdb re-called the multiplex PCR reads through MiXCR, storing one row per CDR3 protein. These V and J calls are TCRdb output, not the study's own analysis. This sample yields 350,000 to 450,000 distinct CDR3 sequences, of which about 16% are seen a single time; 16% belongs to the top ten. To note about this clonotype: The target antigen is unknown.

This sample also belongs to another study, concerning T cells in Graves' hyperthyroidism and ophthalmopathy. From that report: Blood also showed most of the thyroid clonotypes that were expanded above 0.001.

This TCR came from a woman in her twenties or thirties with Graves disease. The sequencing here drew on peripheral blood mononuclear cells (PBMCs), taken at new diagnosis, from a patient treated with antithyroid drugs. The J gene is TRBJ1-4, the V gene TRBV6-2 or TRBV6-3; 9 positions match TRBD1. The CDR3 is CATVSTMGQGRRFREKLFF. CDR3 nucleotide sequence: TGTGCCACCGTTTCCACCATGGGACAGGGTCGAAGGTTCCGGGAAAAACTGTTTTTT.